The T cell receptor (beta chain) under discussion was sequenced for a study of CD4 T cells in relation to SARS-CoV-2 and coronaviruses. The overall study: The restricting HLA molecule for shared crossreactive spike epitopes was mapped.

Uncultured naive and memory CD4+ T cells supplied DNA for deep TCR-beta sequencing. Assay used: immunoSEQ multiplex PCR; TCRdb lists only in-frame clones, some missing. The sample has 65,000 or so clones, about 95% seen once. Per the germline V gene, CDR1 is MNHEY and CDR2 is SVGAGI. This CDR3 has 15 residues. Trimming cost V 7 bases and J 0 bases, with 16 bases left between them. Study outcomes and limitations: Pre-pandemic and post-infection samples never came from the same donor. In approximately 70% of donors, memory CD4+ clonotypes crossrecognized SARS-CoV-2 and at least one common cold coronavirus spike.

CD4+ T cells from unexposed donors were obtained before the COVID-19 pandemic (2011-2018). As concerns this clone: Its antigen is as yet unknown.

The sequencing input was naive CD4+ T cells from PBMCs. Subset reported: naive CD4+ T cells isolated by negative enrichment. The receptor comes from a human donor in good health. The gene calls are TRBV6-5 and TRBJ2-7; the D call may be TRBD1 or TRBD2 (5 bases each). This CDR3 is CASIPGTRSSYEQYF. In DNA, the CDR3 is TGTGCCAGCATCCCCGGGACGAGGAGCTCCTACGAGCAGTACTTC.